This T cell receptor beta chain was obtained from a study of vaccination and CD4 T cells after COVID-19. At the level of the study: Control cultures used a CEFX viral epitope pool, an HIV-1 Nef peptide pool, or no peptide.

The study sequenced cultured CD4+ T cell DNA using the Oncomine TCR Beta short-read assay. TCRdb called the PCR reads again in MiXCR, with one record for every CDR3 protein. This table has about 19,000 distinct CDR3 sequences, 55% to 60% appearing once. CDR1 and CDR2 from the germline V gene are SQVTM and ANQGSEA. Between the trimmed V and J ends, which lost 7 bases and 3 bases, there was a span of 6 bases. CDR3 length: 10 residues. The treatment was: approximately nine-day PBMC culture with coronavirus spike peptide pools or control peptides (ViraFEST assay). Before TCRs were sequenced, ViraFEST expanded antigen-specific T cells with peptide pools. As regards this clonotype: The antigen is unknown.

Specimen: CD4+ T cells from blood, cultured in vitro, collected after SARS-CoV-2 vaccination. This TCR came from a human donor who had recovered from COVID-19. The V and J genes are TRBV29-1 and TRBJ1-1; D ambiguous. This CDR3 reads CSAGDTEAFF. In DNA, the CDR3 is TGCAGCGCTGGGGACACTGAAGCTTTCTTT. The whole variable domain, remainder taken from reference TRBV29-1 and TRBJ1-1, is SAVISQKPSRDICQRGTSLTIQCQVDSQVTMMFWYRQQPGQSLTLIATANQGSEATYESGFVIDKFPISRPNLTFSTLTVSNMSPEDSSIYLCSAGDTEAFFGQGTRLTVV.